These 18 T cell receptor beta chains share one sample of origin, sequenced in a study of shared clonotypes between healthy human individuals. Produced via immunoSEQ multiplex PCR; TCRdb's table is partial and in-frame only. Among approximately 2.5 million clones listed, about 92% were seen once. Specimen: naive CD4+ T cells sorted from blood. Subset denoted: CD45RA+ positively selected. The source is a man aged 18 to 35 in good health.

V and J are TRBV28 and TRBJ1-2; no firm D call. V dropped 3 bases and J dropped 2 bases, with 10 bases sitting between them. This CDR3 contains 14 residues. Germline-derived CDR1 and CDR2 are MDHEN and SYDVKM. Here the CDR3 reads CASSLGWTNYGYTF. The CDR3 DNA follows: TGTGCCAGCAGTTTGGGCTGGACCAACTATGGCTACACCTTC.

This clone was observed once. The CDR3 sequence is CASGTSGSYGQYF. The CDR3 DNA is TGTGCCAGCGGGACTAGCGGGTCGTACGGGCAGTACTTC. The chain is built from TRBV2 and TRBJ2-5; 12 bases are a match to TRBD2. The V gene's germline CDR1 is SNHLY and CDR2 FYNNEI. J was trimmed by 11 bases and V by 8 bases; bases with no gene match: 9. This CDR3 is 13 amino acids long.

V usage is TRBV5-4 and J usage is TRBJ1-2; D is undetermined. The germline V and J ends were trimmed by 0 bases and 4 bases, with 10 bases remaining between them. The CDR3 loop spans 14 amino acids. Germline assignment: CDR1 SGHNT and CDR2 YYREEE (reference sequence). The CDR3 DNA reads as TGTGCCAGCAGCTTGGGGCAGGATACCTATGGCTACACCTTC. Its protein is CASSLGQDTYGYTF.

CDR3 DNA sequence: TGTGCCAGCAGCACGGGAGTGCAGTACTTC. It codes for CASSTGVQYF. V usage is TRBV11-2 and J usage is TRBJ2-7, with D possibly matching TRBD2 (6 bases). Trimming cost V 5 bases and J 9 bases, with 8 bases left between them. Germline lookup yields CDR1 SGHAT and CDR2 FQNNGV. This CDR3 has 10 amino acids.

The chain has TRBV11-2 and TRBJ2-5; TRBD1 might be the D (6 bases). The CDR3 totals 18 residues. Trimming removed 2 bases from V and 2 bases from J, with 21 bases in between. Germline CDR1 reads SGHAT; CDR2 reads FQNNGV. The CDR3 sequence: CASSLKLYQGNRQETQYF. In DNA, the CDR3 is TGTGCCAGCAGCTTAAAGCTTTACCAGGGGAATCGACAAGAGACCCAGTACTTC. Combining the CDR3 with reference TRBV11-2 and TRBJ2-5 gives the whole variable domain EAGVAQSPRYKIIEKRQSVAFWCNPISGHATLYWYQQILGQGPKLLIQFQNNGVVDDSQLPKDRFSAERLKGVDSTLKIQPAKLEDSAVYLCASSLKLYQGNRQETQYFGPGTRLLVL.

The chain has TRBV19 and TRBJ1-1; D unresolved. The germline V gene has CDR1 LNHDA and CDR2 SQIVND (reference sequence). The CDR3 consists of 12 residues. Trimming removed 3 bases from V and 10 bases from J, with 12 bases in between. CDR3 protein: CASSMESRGAFF. The CDR3 DNA reads TGTGCCAGTAGTATGGAGTCTCGGGGAGCTTTCTTT. Using reference TRBV19 and TRBJ1-1 for the parts outside the CDR3, the full variable domain is DGGITQSPKYLFRKEGQNVTLSCEQNLNHDAMYWYRQDPGQGLRLIYYSQIVNDFQKGDIAEGYSVSREKKESFPLTVTSAQKNPTAFYLCASSMESRGAFFGQGTRLTVV.

This sequence joins TRBV2 and TRBJ2-3; 11 bases are a match to TRBD2. With V trimmed by 2 bases and J by 0 bases, 7 bases remained unmatched. Germline V gene sequence: CDR1 SNHLY, CDR2 FYNNEI. The CDR3 extends over 18 amino acids. In DNA form, the CDR3 reads TGTGCCAGCAGTGAACCTAGCGGGGGGAAAAGTAGCACAGATACGCAGTATTTT. It translates to CASSEPSGGKSSTDTQYF.

The chain carries TRBV28 and TRBJ2-7, with 10 bases lining up with TRBD1. The J segment lost 3 bases and the V segment lost 6 bases, leaving 5 bases of the junction unmatched. The V gene's germline CDR1 is MDHEN and CDR2 SYDVKM. There are 14 residues in the CDR3. CDR3: CASRPGQGFYEQYF. The CDR3 DNA follows: TGTGCCAGCAGACCGGGACAGGGGTTCTACGAGCAGTACTTC.

This clone was observed once. V and J are TRBV7-3 and TRBJ2-2; possible D gene TRBD1, 6 bases. The germline gives CDR1 SGHTA, CDR2 FQGTGA. This CDR3 has 17 residues. V shed 2 bases and J shed 5 bases, with 18 bases lying between them. This CDR3 reads CASSLGRGKQGTGELFF. For the CDR3, the DNA is TGTGCCAGCAGCTTAGGCCGGGGAAAACAGGGTACCGGGGAGCTGTTTTTT. Full variable domain (outside the CDR3, taken from reference TRBV7-3 and TRBJ2-2): GAGVSQTPSNKVTEKGKYVELRCDPISGHTALYWYRQSLGQGPEFLIYFQGTGAADDSGLPNDRFFAVRPEGSVSTLKIQRTERGDSAVYLCASSLGRGKQGTGELFFGEGSRLTVL.

The CDR3 spells CASSYGPQSIYTF. CDR3 sequence (DNA): TGTGCCAGCAGCTATGGCCCCCAATCAATCTACACCTTC. The chain links TRBV11-2 to TRBJ1-2; no firm D call. The V gene lost 4 bases and the J gene lost 10 bases, with 16 bases spanning the gap. The CDR3 contains 13 residues. Germline loops: CDR1 SGHAT, CDR2 FQNNGV.

The rearrangement links TRBV6-5 to TRBJ2-7, with a tentative D call TRBD2 (5 bases). Germline values: CDR1 MNHEY, CDR2 SVGAGI. V shed 0 bases and J shed 4 bases, with 16 bases lying between them. The CDR3 has 16 residues. The DNA for the CDR3 is TGTGCCAGCAGTTACTCGATAATACGGGGAAATTACGAGCAGTACTTC. Protein product: CASSYSIIRGNYEQYF.

The chain has TRBV29-1 and TRBJ2-1; TRBD2 is a possible D gene (7 bases). CDR1 is SQVTM and CDR2 is ANQGSEA in the germline V gene. The germline V and J ends were trimmed by 4 bases and 10 bases, with 14 bases remaining between them. The CDR3 has 12 residues. CDR3 sequence: CSVAWGGGEQFF. DNA for the CDR3: TGCAGCGTTGCTTGGGGGGGCGGCGAGCAGTTCTTC.

The rearrangement links TRBV6-6 to TRBJ2-7, with D possibly being TRBD2 (5 bases). The germline V gene has CDR1 MNHNY and CDR2 SVGAGI (reference sequence). The germline V and J ends were trimmed by 6 bases and 9 bases, with 15 bases remaining between them. The CDR3 is made up of 12 amino acids. The CDR3 loop reads CASSPVARVQYF. CDR3 DNA: TGTGCCAGCAGCCCCGTTGCGAGGGTGCAGTACTTC.

The chain links TRBV5-4 to TRBJ2-3; D gene ambiguous. This CDR3 comprises 15 residues. V was trimmed by 4 bases and J by 2 bases, leaving 14 bases between them. Germline CDR1 is SGHNT and CDR2 is YYREEE (reference sequence). The CDR3 protein is CASSPGVGSTDTQYF. The CDR3 DNA sequence: TGTGCCAGCAGCCCTGGGGTCGGGTCCACAGATACGCAGTATTTT.

To note about this clone: Different DNA sequences within this sample yield the same CDR3. The rearrangement joins TRBV30 to TRBJ1-2; D not resolved. Trimming took 3 bases from V and 2 from J, leaving 7 bases between them. This CDR3 contains 12 residues. Germline CDR1 GTSNPN, CDR2 SVGIG (reference sequence). CDR3 residues: CAWSDGNYGYTF. In DNA form, the CDR3 reads TGTGCCTGGAGCGACGGAAACTATGGCTACACCTTC.

This rearrangement joins TRBV4-3 to TRBJ1-5; TRBD1 might be the D (5 bases). The CDR3 has 15 residues. Germline values: CDR1 LGHNA, CDR2 YSLEER. The V end was cut by 0 bases, the J end by 5 bases, with 11 bases between. The CDR3 coding sequence is TGCGCCAGCAGCCAAGAACCGACAGTGTATCAGCCCCAGCATTTT. Amino acids: CASSQEPTVYQPQHF.

This rearrangement joins TRBV5-1 to TRBJ2-6; 7 bases fit TRBD1. The germline gives CDR1 SGHRS, CDR2 YFSETQ. This CDR3 contains 15 residues. Unmatched junction bases numbered 3, after V lost 2 bases and J lost 4 bases. CDR3 region: CASSFGTAGANVLTF. The CDR3 DNA reads as TGCGCCAGCAGCTTCGGGACAGCCGGGGCCAACGTCCTGACTTTC.

The chain is built from TRBV6-1 and TRBJ2-7, with D perhaps TRBD2 (6 bases). From germline, CDR1 is MNHNS and CDR2 SASEGT. Trimming left V 1 base short and J 2 bases short, with 12 bases between. This CDR3 is 15 amino acids long. The CDR3 is CASSEVGRGTYEQYF. CDR3 DNA: TGTGCCAGCAGTGAAGTTGGGCGGGGCACCTACGAGCAGTACTTC.